This T cell receptor (beta chain) was obtained from a study of T cell responses to AZD1222 COVID-19 vaccine (dated by TCRdb to the early 2020s). Concerning the study at large: AZD1222 recipients whose second dose came at about 4 weeks and those whose second dose came at about 12 weeks were combined into one group, since spike-specific TCR depth and breadth did not differ between the two schedules. A total of approximately 250 trial participants underwent TCR sequencing, of whom 200 to 220 had received two doses of AZD1222 and about 25 had received two doses of the MenACWY control vaccine. Trial participants were enrolled by age into 18-55, 56-69 and 70-plus year subgroups, with about 150, 28 and 57 TCR-sequenced participants respectively. The investigation overall reported the following: The vaccine-associated CD4 TCRs covered the entire spike protein, and the dominant responses fell in regions 160-218 and 743-854. Participants were mostly white British and included more females than males, and it was suggested by the authors that clonal diversity may have been underestimated. After two AZD1222 doses, spike-specific TCR breadth and depth were significantly higher than at day 0 and than in MenACWY recipients. Conclusions about previously exposed vaccinees were limited because only six AZD1222 recipients were SARS-CoV-2 seropositive at baseline. In the small 56-69-year group, the increase in depth fell short of significance, most likely because of low power. Nearly half of unique spike-specific TCRs reportedly recognized epitopes outside regions mutated in the B.1.351 and B.1.1.7 variants. Because no day 14 peak-response samples were available, repertoires were characterized only after the peak T cell response.

The CDR3 regions of human TCRbeta chains were analyzed by immunosequencing. On the study's bioinformatics: TCRs in the repertoires were compared against a reference library of SARS-CoV-2-specific TCRs that had been generated with the MIRA antigen-specificity platform. Breadth was defined as the fraction of unique TCRs that were SARS-CoV-2-associated. Depth was defined as the fraction of total T cells that were SARS-CoV-2-associated. Using the MIRA data, every spike-specific TCR was mapped to the spike region that the TCR reacted to and assigned to either a CD4 or a CD8 class. Log10-transformed breadth and depth values were compared by one-way ANOVA with Sidak's multiple comparisons tests. In TCRdb, the immuneACCESS table is reduced to in-frame sequences with V and J assigned. These tables do not hold every clone; where another copy was compared, an unresolved V gene accounts for under half, and the others remain unexplained. For V, J and clone size, that table is used; D and trimming come from the DNA. The sample table holds more than 85,000 clones, of which roughly nine tenths were seen once. The ten largest make up roughly 7% of the sample.

The time point label, read with the paper, signifies: baseline before first vaccination. Vaccinee samples were obtained from the UK trials COV001 and COV002, which included a single-blind randomized controlled phase 2/3 trial of AZD1222 (ChAdOx1 nCoV-19) in healthy adults. For TCRbeta chain sequencing, PBMC samples from trial participants were taken at day 0 and at day 28 after the second dose. As for this clone: This clone's antigen is unknown. Base qualities are missing; no much larger clone stands one base away.

The sample here was peripheral blood, taken on day 0 of AZD1222 vaccination. This TCR was recovered from an adult in good health.

The nucleotides are TGTGCCAGCAGTTTATCTCCTATAGGGGCCAACGTCCTGACTTTC. Its protein reads: CASSLSPIGANVLTF. The chain uses TRBV27 and TRBJ2-6; a confident D gene designation cannot be given. A distance of 7 bases separates the germline ends of V and J, which lose 0 bases and 4 bases respectively. CDR1 and CDR2, per the germline V gene (reference sequence), are MNHEY and SMNVEV. The CDR3 sequence holds 15 residues, the cysteine and phenylalanine included. The DNA shown is the 45-base CDR3, in frame from base 1.